The 30 T cell receptor beta chains below all came from one sample that was sequenced in a study of blood T cell repertoires in COVID-19. The assay was immunoSEQ multiplex PCR, and TCRdb's table has in-frame clones only and misses some. This sample has roughly 290,000 clones; 70% to 90% occur once, and the top ten carry approximately 4.2%. Sequencing was performed on PBMCs or T cells enriched from blood (not recorded which). These receptors were collected from a woman in her twenties or thirties who had recovered from COVID-19.

V is TRBV30 and J is TRBJ1-1, with D tentatively TRBD1 (6 bases). Trimming shortened V by 0 bases and J by 8 bases, and 10 bases separated the two germline ends. This CDR3 contains 12 residues. CDR1 and CDR2 (germline): GTSNPN, SVGIG (reference sequence). The CDR3 nucleotides are TGTGCCTGGAGTGTGACAGGTGAAGAAGCTTTCTTT. This gives the protein CAWSVTGEEAFF.

This chain links TRBV7-2 with TRBJ2-3; D possibly corresponds to TRBD2 (7 bases). Germline V CDR1 and CDR2: SGHTA, FQGNSA. The ends were cut back, 1 base at V and 1 base at J, with 15 bases in the middle. This CDR3 comprises 17 residues. The CDR3 DNA sequence: TGTGCCAGCAGCTTAGGAATGGCGGGGGCCGGCACAGATACGCAGTATTTT. This gives the protein CASSLGMAGAGTDTQYF.

This chain uses TRBV4-1 with TRBJ1-2; D remains unclear. Germline CDR1 and CDR2: MGHRA and YSYEKL. V shed 1 base and J shed 3 bases, with 15 bases lying between them. The CDR3 spans 16 residues. As DNA, the CDR3 is TGCGCCAGCAGCCAAGGCCACAGCTCACCGTACTATGGCTACACCTTC. This codes for CASSQGHSSPYYGYTF.

The chain is built from TRBV19 and TRBJ2-7; TRBD2 might be the D (5 bases). Germline CDR1 LNHDA, CDR2 SQIVND (reference sequence). The CDR3 has 15 amino acids. Trimming shortened V by 5 bases and J by 0 bases, and 14 bases separated the two germline ends. Written as DNA, the CDR3 is TGTGCCAGTAGTCCCCGATCGGGGAGCTCCTACGAGCAGTACTTC. This gives the protein CASSPRSGSSYEQYF.

The chain combines TRBV7-9 with TRBJ2-7; D might be TRBD1 (5 bases). The V and J ends lost 1 base and 4 bases respectively, with 14 bases between them. Germline V gene data show CDR1 as SEHNR and CDR2 as FQNEAQ (reference sequence). The CDR3 consists of 15 residues. CDR3 in DNA: TGTGCCAGCAGCTTAGATGGGGCTCGTCAATACGAGCAGTACTTC. This sequence encodes CASSLDGARQYEQYF.

This clone appeared a single time. The chain is built from TRBV3-1 (or the pseudogene TRBV3-2) and TRBJ2-2; 8 bases fit TRBD2. Germline V CDR1 and CDR2: LGHDT, YNNKEL (reference sequence). The V and J ends lost 8 bases and 6 bases, in that order; junction bases with no gene match: 11. This CDR3 region has 15 residues. In DNA form, the CDR3 reads TGTGCCAGCGACGGGACTAGTCATAACCCCGGGGAGCTGTTTTTT. Its translation: CASDGTSHNPGELFF.

This chain links TRBV6-5 with TRBJ2-5, with a possible D match to TRBD1 (6 bases). CDR3 length equals 14 residues. V was pared by 5 bases and J by 1 base, with 11 bases between. Germline loops: CDR1 MNHEY, CDR2 SVGAGI. The CDR3: CASSKRQVQETQYF. CDR3 nucleotides: TGTGCCAGCAGTAAACGACAGGTCCAAGAGACCCAGTACTTC.

The rearrangement uses TRBV5-8 and TRBJ1-2; D remains unclear. V was pared by 4 bases and J by 2 bases, with 15 bases between. CDR3 size: 15 residues. Germline CDR1 reads SGHTS; CDR2 reads YDEGEE. The CDR3 protein is CASSAADGPNYGYTF. CDR3 coding DNA: TGTGCCAGCAGCGCAGCGGACGGTCCCAACTATGGCTACACCTTC.

The chain couples TRBV3-1 (or the pseudogene TRBV3-2) to TRBJ1-5; tentative D call: TRBD1 (5 bases). The CDR3 is 14 residues long. Trimming removed 6 bases at V and 3 bases at J, with 12 bases between. The germline CDR1 and CDR2 sequences are LGHDT and YNNKEL (reference sequence). Here the CDR3 DNA reads TGTGCCAGCAGGGCAGGAGGGGACAATCAGCCCCAGCATTTT. As protein: CASRAGGDNQPQHF.

In its sample, this clone was seen once. The genes are TRBV7-9 and TRBJ2-2; D is perhaps TRBD1 (6 bases). CDR1 is SEHNR, CDR2 FQNEAQ, per germline (reference sequence). Trimming removed 5 bases from V and 2 bases from J, with 12 bases in between. The CDR3 extends over 15 amino acids. Here the CDR3 reads CASSNRDKNTGELFF. The CDR3 DNA reads as TGTGCCAGCAGCAACCGGGACAAAAACACCGGGGAGCTGTTTTTT.

The chain recombines TRBV24-1 with TRBJ2-7; 8 positions match TRBD1. This CDR3 region has 19 residues. Germline lookup yields CDR1 KGHDR and CDR2 SFDVKD. V trimming: 7 bases; J trimming: 2 bases; junction bases outside the gene matches: 21. The CDR3 sequence: CATSTDPKSGGTRTYEQYF. As DNA, the CDR3 is TGTGCCACCAGCACCGATCCAAAATCAGGGGGCACTCGAACCTACGAGCAGTACTTC.

Here the CDR3 reads CASSFSGAQPQHF. The CDR3 DNA follows: TGTGCCAGCAGCTTTTCAGGGGCACAGCCCCAGCATTTT. The chain uses TRBV7-3 and TRBJ1-5; possible D gene TRBD1, 6 bases. From germline, CDR1 is SGHTA and CDR2 FQGTGA. This CDR3 is built from 13 residues. The germline V and J ends were trimmed by 3 bases and 7 bases, with 10 bases remaining between them.

The rearrangement links TRBV28 to TRBJ1-1; 7 bases are a match to TRBD1. Looked up from germline, CDR1 is MDHEN and CDR2 is SYDVKM. V gave up 6 bases and J gave up 5 bases; unmatched junction bases: 12. CDR3 length: 15 residues. The CDR3 region is CASREGGPGGTEAFF. The CDR3 bases are TGTGCCAGCAGGGAAGGGGGCCCCGGGGGAACTGAAGCTTTCTTT.

This chain uses TRBV7-9 with TRBJ1-1; 10 nucleotides match TRBD1. This CDR3 is 13 amino acids long. The V gene's germline CDR1 is SEHNR and CDR2 FQNEAQ (reference sequence). Trimming cost V 3 bases and J 7 bases; bases outside gene matches: 2. The CDR3 region has the DNA TGTGCCAGCAGCTTCAGGACAGGGGGTGAAGCTTTCTTT. Amino acid sequence: CASSFRTGGEAFF.

A few counts support this clone. The genes are TRBV12-3 or TRBV12-4 and TRBJ1-4; the D is unclear. V lost 6 bases to trimming and J lost 8 bases, with 10 bases between them. The CDR3 extends over 12 amino acids. The CDR3 is CASRRVREKLFF. In nucleotides, the CDR3 is TGTGCCAGCAGGAGGGTTAGAGAAAAACTGTTTTTT.

This clone was detected a few times. V and J are TRBV2 and TRBJ1-5; the D gene is possibly TRBD1 (5 bases). This CDR3 has 15 amino acids. Deletions cut 4 bases from V and 4 bases from J, with 14 bases between. CDR1 and CDR2 from the germline V gene are SNHLY and FYNNEI. DNA for the CDR3: TGTGCCAGCAGTGGGGGCGGGGCTATGAATCAGCCCCAGCATTTT. Amino acid sequence: CASSGGGAMNQPQHF.

The chain recombines TRBV15 with TRBJ1-1; TRBD1 is a possible D gene (6 bases). The CDR3 runs 13 residues. The germline V gene encodes CDR1 LNHNV and CDR2 YYDKDF (reference sequence). V gave up 1 base and J gave up 8 bases, with 11 bases separating them. CDR3 region: CATSRGGLYEAFF. The CDR3 nucleotides read TGTGCCACCAGCAGAGGGGGGCTTTACGAAGCTTTCTTT.

This clone turned up a few times. The chain employs TRBV10-1 and TRBJ1-2, with unresolved D. The CDR3 covers 13 residues. V was cut by 0 bases and J by 4 bases, with 6 bases left in between. CDR1 and CDR2 (germline): WNHNN, SYGVQD (reference sequence). DNA of the CDR3: TGCGCCAGCAGTGAGTCAGCAGGCTATGGCTACACCTTC. Translating gives CASSESAGYGYTF.

The rearrangement links TRBV6-9 to TRBJ1-5; no clear D. V lost 4 bases and J 9 bases, leaving 13 bases between the germline ends. In germline, CDR1 is MNHGY, CDR2 SVAAGI. The CDR3 is 13 amino acids. CDR3 protein: CASSFPGWGPQHF. Here the CDR3 DNA reads TGTGCCAGCAGTTTCCCGGGGTGGGGGCCCCAGCATTTT.

The V gene is TRBV28, the J gene TRBJ2-7; 12 nucleotides align to TRBD2. The germline V gene has CDR1 MDHEN and CDR2 SYDVKM. V lost 4 bases to trimming and J lost 6 bases; unmatched junction nucleotides: 7. This CDR3 comprises 15 residues. The chain's CDR3 is CASSSSGGDKCEQYF. The CDR3 nucleotides are TGTGCCAGCAGTTCTAGCGGGGGGGATAAATGCGAGCAGTACTTC.

The chain couples TRBV28 to TRBJ2-2, with TRBD2 identical over 14 bases. Per the germline V gene, CDR1 is MDHEN and CDR2 is SYDVKM. The CDR3 has 17 amino acids. Trimming removed 4 bases from V and 6 bases from J; junction bases left unmatched: 7. The CDR3 spells CASSSPRLAGGAGELFF. The CDR3 nucleotides are TGTGCCAGCAGTTCCCCTAGACTAGCGGGAGGGGCCGGGGAGCTGTTTTTT.

This clone is a singleton in its sample. CDR3 in amino acids: CASSMSGTGSMGNQPQHF. In nucleotides, the CDR3 is TGTGCCAGTAGTATGTCTGGGACAGGGTCGATGGGCAATCAGCCCCAGCATTTT. V is TRBV19 and J is TRBJ1-5; 9 nucleotides match TRBD1. The germline gives CDR1 LNHDA, CDR2 SQIVND (reference sequence). Germline trimming cut 3 bases from V and 2 bases from J; bases unmatched to any gene: 11. The CDR3 has 18 residues.

The J gene is TRBJ2-7, the V gene TRBV23-1; D is perhaps TRBD2 (6 bases). TRBV23-1 is flagged as an ORF with uncertain function. The V end was cut by 3 bases, the J end by 3 bases, with 15 bases between. This CDR3 contains 15 residues. CDR3 loop: CASSHAGSPSYEQYF. CDR3 nucleotide sequence: TGCGCCAGCAGTCATGCCGGGAGTCCGAGCTACGAGCAGTACTTC.

V is TRBV10-2 and J is TRBJ2-2; 9 nucleotides line up with TRBD2. CDR3 length: 14 residues. Trimming cost V 10 bases and J 4 bases; bases outside gene matches: 7. Germline values: CDR1 WSHSY, CDR2 SAAADI. CDR3 nucleotides: TGCGCCATCCCAGCGGGGGGAGTCACCGGGGAGCTGTTTTTT. Its translation is CAIPAGGVTGELFF.

The chain combines TRBV10-1 with TRBJ1-1, with 7 bases matching TRBD1. CDR1 is WNHNN, CDR2 SYGVQD, per germline (reference sequence). CDR3 length: 13 amino acids. Trimming at V came to 7 bases and at J to 8 bases, leaving 10 bases not matched to a gene. CDR3 sequence (DNA): TGCGCCAGCAAGGGGGCGGGTAGACTCGAAGCTTTCTTT. It yields the protein CASKGAGRLEAFF.

The V and J genes are TRBV6-2 or TRBV6-3 and TRBJ2-7, with TRBD1 matching over 7 bases. The CDR3 length is 13 residues. Germline V lookup: CDR1 MNHEY, CDR2 SVGEGT. The junction had 2 bases not matched to a gene; V was cut back by 5 bases and J by 1 base. DNA for the CDR3: TGTGCCAGCAGTCACAGGGGATCCTACGAGCAGTACTTC. Amino acids: CASSHRGSYEQYF.

This clone showed up just once. This chain links TRBV19 with TRBJ1-1; D is perhaps TRBD1 (5 bases). This CDR3 is 16 amino acids long. The germline V gene encodes CDR1 LNHDA and CDR2 SQIVND (reference sequence). V lost 3 bases, J lost 3 bases, and 17 bases lay in between. The CDR3 reads CASSIDSSKWDTEAFF. The CDR3 DNA follows: TGTGCCAGTAGTATTGACAGCTCAAAGTGGGACACTGAAGCTTTCTTT. Drawing the rest from reference TRBV19 and TRBJ1-1, the complete variable domain is DGGITQSPKYLFRKEGQNVTLSCEQNLNHDAMYWYRQDPGQGLRLIYYSQIVNDFQKGDIAEGYSVSREKKESFPLTVTSAQKNPTAFYLCASSIDSSKWDTEAFFGQGTRLTVV.

Concerning this clone itself: Sequence at one end of the junction differs from germline and may be a read error. The J gene is TRBJ1-2, the V gene TRBV30; tentative D call: TRBD1 (6 bases). CDR3 length: 14 residues. Germline assignment: CDR1 GTSNPN and CDR2 SVGIG (reference sequence). The CDR3 here is CAWRVAGGAFGYTF. The CDR3 nucleotides are TGTGCCTGGCGTGTGGCGGGGGGCGCGTTTGGCTACACCTTC.

The rearrangement joins TRBV11-2 to TRBJ1-1; 8 bases are shared with TRBD1. The CDR3 has 15 residues. Germline CDR1 SGHAT, CDR2 FQNNGV. After removal of 2 bases from V and 6 bases from J, the junction contained 8 bases not matched to a gene. For the CDR3, the DNA is TGTGCCAGCAGCTTACAAGTGCAGGGGGCCCCTGAAGCTTTCTTT. Protein sequence: CASSLQVQGAPEAFF.

The CDR3 DNA is TGCGCCAGCACTCAGGATTTTGGAAACACCATATATTTT. Encoded protein: CASTQDFGNTIYF. The chain links TRBV10-1 to TRBJ1-3; D unresolved. The V end lost 7 bases, the J end lost 3 bases, and 10 bases lay between the germline ends. Germline loops: CDR1 WNHNN, CDR2 SYGVQD (reference sequence). CDR3 length equals 13 residues.